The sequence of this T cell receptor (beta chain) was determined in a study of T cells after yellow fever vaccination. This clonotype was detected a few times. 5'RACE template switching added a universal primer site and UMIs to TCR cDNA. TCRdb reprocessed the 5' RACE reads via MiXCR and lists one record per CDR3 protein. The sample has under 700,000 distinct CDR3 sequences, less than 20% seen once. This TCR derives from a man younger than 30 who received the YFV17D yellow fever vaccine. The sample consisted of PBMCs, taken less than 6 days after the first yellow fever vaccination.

The CDR3 coding sequence is TGTGCCAGCAGCTTACGGTCAGGACAAGAGACCCAGTACTTC. Translated: CASSLRSGQETQYF. This chain links TRBV7-8 with TRBJ2-5; D remains unclear. Germline-derived CDR1 and CDR2 are SGHVS and FQNEAQ. Between the trimmed V and J ends, which lost 2 bases and 2 bases, there was a span of 9 bases. The CDR3 has 14 amino acids.